A single sample gave rise to the 14 T cell receptor beta chains below, sequenced in a study of beta chain features in type 1 diabetes. The study, taken as a whole, reports: Among all four CD4+ subsets, Type 1 diabetes patients had TCRB CDR3s that were moderately but significantly shorter.

Every isolated RNA sample was fully reverse transcribed, so sequencing captured expressed TCRB transcripts. TCRdb's copy holds only in-frame clones and misses some; the assay was immunoSEQ multiplex PCR. The sample carries roughly 260,000 clones, roughly 20% recorded once. Antigens of these TCRs are unknown. Material: naive CD4+ T cells from blood. The receptors here all came from a woman aged 40 to 49 with type 1 diabetes.

This clone was picked up a small number of times. The chain couples TRBV29-1 to TRBJ2-2; maybe TRBD1 (6 bases). There are 14 residues in the CDR3. Germline CDR1 and CDR2: SQVTM and ANQGSEA. The ends were cut back, 4 bases at V and 2 bases at J, with 11 bases in the middle. The CDR3 DNA is TGCAGCGTTGTGAGAGGGGGTAACACCGGGGAGCTGTTTTTT. Translating gives CSVVRGGNTGELFF.

This clone appeared a few times. The chain uses TRBV18 and TRBJ2-1, with TRBD2 matching over 10 bases. Germline values: CDR1 KGHSH, CDR2 LQKENI. This CDR3 is 16 amino acids long. J gave up 8 bases and V 2 bases, and 9 bases lay outside the gene matches. CDR3 region: CASSPFASGSGDEQFF. The CDR3 DNA is TGTGCCAGCTCACCATTCGCTAGCGGGAGTGGGGATGAGCAGTTCTTC.

The gene calls are TRBV11-1 and TRBJ2-3; 7 nucleotides line up with TRBD1. The V and J ends lost 3 bases and 5 bases, in that order; junction bases with no gene match: 11. CDR1 is SGHAT, CDR2 FQDESV, per germline (reference sequence). The CDR3 length is 16 residues. The chain's CDR3 is CASSFTGASRGDTQYF. As DNA, the CDR3 is TGTGCCAGCAGCTTTACAGGGGCGTCCAGGGGAGATACGCAGTATTTT.

This clone was found a few times. The chain uses TRBV6-5 and TRBJ2-7; perhaps TRBD2 as D (5 bases). Germline V gene sequence: CDR1 MNHEY, CDR2 SVGAGI. The CDR3 is made up of 14 amino acids. V was clipped by 6 bases and J by 5 bases, with 17 bases between them. The CDR3 is CASRTGILSHEQYF. CDR3 coding DNA: TGTGCCAGCAGGACCGGGATCCTAAGCCACGAGCAGTACTTC.

The chain combines TRBV15 with TRBJ2-5; 7 nucleotides agree with TRBD2. Germline V gene sequence: CDR1 LNHNV, CDR2 YYDKDF (reference sequence). The CDR3 length is 15 residues. Losses at the gene ends were 0 bases for V and 4 bases for J; bases not matched to a gene: 5. The CDR3 region is CATSRDQTGGETQYF. CDR3 bases: TGTGCCACCAGCAGAGATCAGACGGGAGGAGAGACCCAGTACTTC.

The chain joins TRBV4-3 to TRBJ1-1; D not certain. There are 15 residues in the CDR3. V lost 0 bases and J 2 bases, leaving 10 bases between the germline ends. The germline gives CDR1 LGHNA, CDR2 YSLEER. CDR3 sequence (DNA): TGCGCCAGCAGCCAAGAGGGAGGCAGAAACACTGAAGCTTTCTTT. Translating gives CASSQEGGRNTEAFF.

This clone occurred a few times. This rearrangement joins TRBV20-1 to TRBJ2-7; D uncertain. The CDR3 extends over 11 amino acids. CDR1 is DFQATT, CDR2 SNEGSKA, per germline (reference sequence). Between the trimmed V and J ends, which lost 3 bases and 9 bases, there was a span of 12 bases. CDR3 DNA sequence: TGCAGTGCTAGTACGGTTACGAGGCAGTACTTC. It is translated as CSASTVTRQYF.

The CDR3 coding sequence is TGTGCCAGCAGTTGGGGAGTCTCGGGAGGGCCAACAGATACGCAGTATTTT. It specifies CASSWGVSGGPTDTQYF. This sequence joins TRBV27 and TRBJ2-3, with 8 bases matching TRBD2. With V trimmed by 4 bases and J by 3 bases, 12 bases remained unmatched. The CDR3 is 17 residues long. The germline V gene has CDR1 MNHEY and CDR2 SMNVEV (reference sequence).

This clone was seen more than once but under ten times. V gene TRBV28 combines with J gene TRBJ2-2; 7 bases match TRBD2. CDR1 is MDHEN and CDR2 is SYDVKM in the germline V gene. V trimming: 7 bases; J trimming: 1 base; junction bases outside the gene matches: 12. This CDR3 is 17 amino acids long. The CDR3 reads CASTSPGLAENTGELFF. The CDR3 DNA follows: TGTGCCAGCACTTCCCCTGGGCTAGCGGAGAACACCGGGGAGCTGTTTTTT.

The V and J genes are TRBV7-2 and TRBJ1-2; D is possibly TRBD1 (6 bases). Germline values: CDR1 SGHTA, CDR2 FQGNSA. The CDR3 runs 14 residues. V was clipped by 2 bases and J by 0 bases, with 7 bases between them. This chain's CDR3 is CASSLRQANYGYTF. The CDR3 bases are TGTGCCAGCAGCTTAAGACAGGCTAACTATGGCTACACCTTC.

There are a few counts of this clone. V is TRBV18 and J is TRBJ2-7; no definite D call. CDR1 KGHSH and CDR2 LQKENI come from the germline V gene. V lost 6 bases, J lost 3 bases, and 12 bases lay in between. The CDR3 runs to 13 residues. The CDR3 DNA follows: TGTGCCAGCTCTCTCGGGTCCCTCTACGAGCAGTACTTC. The encoded protein is CASSLGSLYEQYF.

This clone was counted a few times. The chain couples TRBV5-4 to TRBJ2-7; D not resolved. V was clipped by 0 bases and J by 2 bases, with 12 bases between them. The CDR3 extends over 15 amino acids. The V gene's germline CDR1 is SGHNT and CDR2 YYREEE (reference sequence). This chain's CDR3 is CASSLGQVATYEQYF. CDR3 sequence (DNA): TGTGCCAGCAGCTTGGGGCAGGTCGCTACCTACGAGCAGTACTTC.

This clone appeared a few times. V and J are TRBV2 and TRBJ1-5; 7 nucleotides line up with TRBD1. The trim removed 8 bases at V and 5 bases at J, leaving 9 bases unmatched. Germline values: CDR1 SNHLY, CDR2 FYNNEI. The CDR3 is 14 residues long. CDR3 coding DNA: TGTGCCAGCGGTAGTGAGGGGGCCTATCAGCCCCAGCATTTT. Translating it yields CASGSEGAYQPQHF.

The genes are TRBV19 and TRBJ1-1, with D possibly matching TRBD1 (6 bases). Trimming removed 5 bases from V and 4 bases from J, with 14 bases in between. The CDR3 consists of 14 residues. Germline V CDR1 and CDR2: LNHDA, SQIVND (reference sequence). CDR3 protein: CASSSQGGVTEAFF. The CDR3 DNA is TGTGCCAGTAGTTCACAGGGTGGGGTCACTGAAGCTTTCTTT.